This TCR beta chain was documented in a study of cytomegalovirus exposure and HLA in healthy donors. Study background: There were under 140 million unique TCR beta sequences, drawn from roughly 200 million T cells, in an earlier analysis.

Findings of the study overall: Sequences of the TCR beta chain were said to predict the HLA-A and HLA-B alleles of most subjects accurately. Immune exposure information comprised only CMV serostatus.

The CDR3 length is 15 residues. CDR1 is SGHAT, CDR2 FQNNGV, per germline. V was shortened by 6 bases and J by 6 bases, with 17 bases between the two germline ends. This PCR relied on a set of 60 Vbeta primers and 13 Jbeta primers. Method: immunoSEQ multiplex PCR; TCRdb's copy keeps in-frame clones and lacks some. Here the sample spans 45,000 to 65,000 clones, about 70% being singletons. Details on this clone: Its antigen is as yet unknown.

The sequencing input was PBMCs. The chain links TRBV11-2 to TRBJ1-4; possible D gene TRBD1, 5 bases. This sequence originates from a woman in her 50s in good health and CMV-seropositive. The CDR3 bases are TGTGCCAGCAGTAACGCCCGGGGACTATATGAAAAACTGTTTTTT. It yields the protein CASSNARGLYEKLFF. The full variable domain, completed using reference TRBV11-2 and TRBJ1-4, is EAGVAQSPRYKIIEKRQSVAFWCNPISGHATLYWYQQILGQGPKLLIQFQNNGVVDDSQLPKDRFSAERLKGVDSTLKIQPAKLEDSAVYLCASSNARGLYEKLFFGSGTQLSVL.